The entry that follows covers one T cell receptor (beta chain) sequence. Its antigen target is currently unknown. No much larger clone is present one base from it, and per-base qualities are unavailable. Relative to germline, V is missing 7 bases and J is missing 5 bases, with 3 bases of the junction outside any gene match. The CDR3 spans 11 residues, from the cysteine through the phenylalanine. The entry retains the CDR3 DNA only, 33 bases that are in frame from base 1. CDR1 and CDR2 are read off the germline V gene as SQVTM and ANQGSEA. Sequencer: Illumina HiSeq 1500. Starting from the raw public reads, TCRdb applied fastp trimming at Q25, assembled clones with MiXCR and retained in-frame beta chains. Rows matching on CDR3 protein sequence are summarized as one entry with the most common DNA and genes. The sample has 97,000 or so distinct CDR3 sequences on record, approximately 17% of them singletons. Of the sample, 6.5% to 9.5% falls within the top ten clones.

This sample stems from a study of T cell repertoires in cytomegalovirus infection (dated by TCRdb to the late 2010s). The study in broad terms: Because public TCR beta signatures pointed to carriage of CMV infection together with the matching HLA type, the HLA type of each donor mattered for the analysis.

Study-level results and caveats: The ex vivo response was dominated by HLA-C-restricted CMV-specific TCR beta clonotypes, which also provided the single most frequent clonotype in two of eight donors. In both this cohort and an independent cohort of several hundred donors, the cumulative frequency of public TCR beta family members distinguished carriers of CMV infection plus the relevant HLA type.

Source material: PBMCs. The TCR was taken from a human donor in good health (CMV status not recorded). Some clones in this sample may be carry-over from other donors' samples. Here the chain combines TRBV29-1 and TRBJ2-7, with 9 bases in between that match TRBD1. The CDR3 protein sequence reads: CSATGGDEQYF. The nucleotides are TGCAGCGCGACAGGGGGTGACGAGCAGTACTTC.